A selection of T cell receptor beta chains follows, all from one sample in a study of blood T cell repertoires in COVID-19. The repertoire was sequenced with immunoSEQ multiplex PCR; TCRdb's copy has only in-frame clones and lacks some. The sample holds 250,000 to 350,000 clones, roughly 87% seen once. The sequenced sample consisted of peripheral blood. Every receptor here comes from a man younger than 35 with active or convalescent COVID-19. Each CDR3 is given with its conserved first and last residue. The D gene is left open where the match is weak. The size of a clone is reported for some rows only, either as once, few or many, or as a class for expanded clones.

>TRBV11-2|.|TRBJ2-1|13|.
TGTGCCAGCACCCTCGGCGGGGCCGTTGAGCAGTTCTTC
CASTLGGAVEQFF
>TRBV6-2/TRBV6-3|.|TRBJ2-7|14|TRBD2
TGTGCCAGCAGTTACGACGCGGGGGCCTACGAGCAGTACTTC
CASSYDAGAYEQYF
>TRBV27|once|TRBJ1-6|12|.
TGTGCCAGCAGTTTCCGTAATTCACCCCTCCACTTT
CASSFRNSPLHF
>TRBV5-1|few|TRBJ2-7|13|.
TGCGCCAGCAGCTTTACAGGAAGCTACGAGCAGTACTTC
CASSFTGSYEQYF
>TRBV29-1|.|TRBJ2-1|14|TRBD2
TGCAGCGTTGGGACTAGCGGGGGAAGGAATGAGCAGTTCTTC
CSVGTSGGRNEQFF
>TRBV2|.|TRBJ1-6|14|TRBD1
TGTGCCAGCAAGGGGGACAGTTCCCATTCACCCCTCCACTTT
CASKGDSSHSPLHF
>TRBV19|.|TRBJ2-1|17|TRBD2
TGTGCCAGTAGTCGGGTCTTGGCGGGAGGGCCGTACAATGAGCAGTTCTTC
CASSRVLAGGPYNEQFF
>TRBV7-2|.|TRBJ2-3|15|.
TGTGCCAGCAGCTTAGACAGACTAATGGCCGATACGCAGTATTTT
CASSLDRLMADTQYF
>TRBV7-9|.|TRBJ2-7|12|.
TGTGCCAGCAGCCGAGACTCAGGGGAGCAGTACTTC
CASSRDSGEQYF
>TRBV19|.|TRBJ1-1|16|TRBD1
TGTGCCAGTAGTATTCTCAACAGGGGACCGAACACTGAAGCTTTCTTT
CASSILNRGPNTEAFF
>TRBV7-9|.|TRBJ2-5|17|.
TGTGCCAGCAGCTTAGGGTATCCAGGAAGATACCAAGAGACCCAGTACTTC
CASSLGYPGRYQETQYF
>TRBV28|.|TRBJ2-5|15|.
TGTGCCAGCAGTTTAGGTGTGGACAACCAAGAGACCCAGTACTTC
CASSLGVDNQETQYF
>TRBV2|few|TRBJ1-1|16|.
TGTGCCAGCAGTGAAGCGAACAGGGAGACGAACACTGAAGCTTTCTTT
CASSEANRETNTEAFF
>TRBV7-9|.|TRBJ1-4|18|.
TGTGCCAGCAGCTTAGTAAAGGCAGGACTCGCAACTAATGAAAAACTGTTTTTT
CASSLVKAGLATNEKLFF
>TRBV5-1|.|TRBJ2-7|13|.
TGCGCCAGCAGCCACCCGGTCTCCTACGAGCAGTACTTC
CASSHPVSYEQYF
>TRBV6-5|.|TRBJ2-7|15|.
TGTGCCAGCAGTAAACCTCGGATAGACTCTTACGAGCAGTACTTC
CASSKPRIDSYEQYF
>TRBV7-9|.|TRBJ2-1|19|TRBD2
TGTGCCAGCAGCTTAGTGGGCTGGCAGCGGGAGGACAAGGACAATGAGCAGTTCTTC
CASSLVGWQREDKDNEQFF
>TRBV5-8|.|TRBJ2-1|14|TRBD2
TGTGCCAGCAGCTTATATAGCGGGGGAGGTGAGCAGTTCTTC
CASSLYSGGGEQFF
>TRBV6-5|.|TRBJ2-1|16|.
TGTGCCAGCAGTTACCAAGGACTAGGGGGAAACAATGAGCAGTTCTTC
CASSYQGLGGNNEQFF
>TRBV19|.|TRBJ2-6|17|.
TGTGCCAGTAGTCAGGGATCCCCTTACTCTGGGGCCAACGTCCTGACTTTC
CASSQGSPYSGANVLTF
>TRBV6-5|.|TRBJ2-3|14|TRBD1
TGTGCCAGCACCCGGGACAGGGGCACAGATACGCAGTATTTT
CASTRDRGTDTQYF
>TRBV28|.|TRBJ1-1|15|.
TGTGCCAGCAGTTTAGGCGGGGGCGGACGGACTGAAGCTTTCTTT
CASSLGGGGRTEAFF